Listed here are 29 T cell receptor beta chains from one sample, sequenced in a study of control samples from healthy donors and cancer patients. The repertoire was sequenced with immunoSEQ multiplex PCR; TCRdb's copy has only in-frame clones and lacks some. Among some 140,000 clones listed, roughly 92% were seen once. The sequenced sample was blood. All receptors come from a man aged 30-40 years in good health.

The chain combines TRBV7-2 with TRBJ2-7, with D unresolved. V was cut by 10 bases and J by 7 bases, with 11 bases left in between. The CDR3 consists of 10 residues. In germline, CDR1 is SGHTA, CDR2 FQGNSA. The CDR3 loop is CATPLREQYF. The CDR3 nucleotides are TGTGCCACCCCCCTGAGGGAGCAGTACTTC.

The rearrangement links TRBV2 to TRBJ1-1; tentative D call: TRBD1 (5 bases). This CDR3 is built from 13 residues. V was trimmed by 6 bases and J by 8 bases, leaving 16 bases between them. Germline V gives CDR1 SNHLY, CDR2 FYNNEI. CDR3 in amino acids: CASRATGRAEAFF. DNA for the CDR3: TGTGCCAGCAGGGCGACGGGCAGGGCGGAAGCTTTCTTT.

The CDR3 spells CASSQDQGNYGYTF. The CDR3 DNA reads TGCGCCAGCAGCCAAGATCAGGGTAACTATGGCTACACCTTC. The chain couples TRBV4-3 to TRBJ1-2, with a tentative D call TRBD1 (5 bases). Trimming left V 0 bases short and J 1 base short, with 6 bases between. Germline loops: CDR1 LGHNA, CDR2 YSLEER. CDR3 size: 14 residues.

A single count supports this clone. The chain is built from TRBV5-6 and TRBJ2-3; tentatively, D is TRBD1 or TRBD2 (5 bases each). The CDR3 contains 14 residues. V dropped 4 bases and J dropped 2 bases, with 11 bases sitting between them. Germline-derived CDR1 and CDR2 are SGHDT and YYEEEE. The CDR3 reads CASSGDGITDTQYF. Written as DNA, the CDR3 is TGTGCCAGCAGCGGGGACGGAATCACAGATACGCAGTATTTT.

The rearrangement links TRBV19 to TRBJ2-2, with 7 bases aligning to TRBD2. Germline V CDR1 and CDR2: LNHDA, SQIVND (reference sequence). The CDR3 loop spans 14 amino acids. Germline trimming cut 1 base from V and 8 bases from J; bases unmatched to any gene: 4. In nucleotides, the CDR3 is TGTGCCAGTAGTATAGGCGGGGGATTGGGGGAGCTGTTTTTT. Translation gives CASSIGGGLGELFF.

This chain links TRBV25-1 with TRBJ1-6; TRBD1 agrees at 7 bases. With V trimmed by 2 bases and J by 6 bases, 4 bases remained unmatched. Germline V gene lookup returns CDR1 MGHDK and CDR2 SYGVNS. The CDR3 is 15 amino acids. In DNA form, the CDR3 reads TGTGCCAGCAGTGAAAGTACAGGGGCTAATTCACCCCTCCACTTT. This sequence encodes CASSESTGANSPLHF.

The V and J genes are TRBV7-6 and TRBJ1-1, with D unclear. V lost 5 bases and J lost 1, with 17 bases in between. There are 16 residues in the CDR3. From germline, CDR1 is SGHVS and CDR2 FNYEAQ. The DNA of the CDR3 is TGTGCCAGCAGCCCCCTCAGAGTGGACGGGAACACTGAAGCTTTCTTT. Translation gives CASSPLRVDGNTEAFF.

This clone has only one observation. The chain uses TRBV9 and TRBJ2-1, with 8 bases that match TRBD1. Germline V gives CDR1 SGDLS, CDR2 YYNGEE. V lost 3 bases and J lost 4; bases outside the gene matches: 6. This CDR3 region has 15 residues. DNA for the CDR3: TGTGCCAGCAGCGAACGGACAGGGCCATACAATGAGCAGTTCTTC. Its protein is CASSERTGPYNEQFF.

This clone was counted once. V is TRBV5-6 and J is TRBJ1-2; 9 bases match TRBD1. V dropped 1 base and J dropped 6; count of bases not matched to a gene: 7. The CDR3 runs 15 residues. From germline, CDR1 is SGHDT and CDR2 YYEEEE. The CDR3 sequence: CASSLWGQGWDGYTF. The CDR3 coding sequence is TGTGCCAGCAGCTTGTGGGGACAGGGTTGGGATGGCTACACCTTC.

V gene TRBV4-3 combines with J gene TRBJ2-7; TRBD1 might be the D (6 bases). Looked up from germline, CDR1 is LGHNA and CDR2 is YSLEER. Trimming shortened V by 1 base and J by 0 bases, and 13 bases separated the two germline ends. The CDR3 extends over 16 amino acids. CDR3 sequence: CASSQGERGSSYEQYF. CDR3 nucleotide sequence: TGCGCCAGCAGCCAAGGGGAAAGGGGGTCCTCCTACGAGCAGTACTTC.

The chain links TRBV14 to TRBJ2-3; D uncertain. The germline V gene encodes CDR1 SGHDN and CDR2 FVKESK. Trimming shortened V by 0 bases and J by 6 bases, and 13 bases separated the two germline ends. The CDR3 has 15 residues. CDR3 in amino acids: CASSQELVQSDTQYF. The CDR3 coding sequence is TGTGCCAGCAGCCAAGAACTCGTTCAGTCTGATACGCAGTATTTT.

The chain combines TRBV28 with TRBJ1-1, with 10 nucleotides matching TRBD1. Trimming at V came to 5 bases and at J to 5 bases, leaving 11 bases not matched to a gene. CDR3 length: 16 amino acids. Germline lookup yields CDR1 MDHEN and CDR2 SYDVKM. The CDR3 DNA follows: TGTGCCAGCAGTCTCCGGACAGGGGGTTTAATAACTGAAGCTTTCTTT. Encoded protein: CASSLRTGGLITEAFF.

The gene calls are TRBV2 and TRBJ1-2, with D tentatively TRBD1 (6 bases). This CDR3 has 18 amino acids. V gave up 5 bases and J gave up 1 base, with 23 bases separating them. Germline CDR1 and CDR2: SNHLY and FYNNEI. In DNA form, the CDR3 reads TGTGCCAGCAGTCGCGGACAGAGGGGGAGACGGGGTAACTATGGCTACACCTTC. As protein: CASSRGQRGRRGNYGYTF.

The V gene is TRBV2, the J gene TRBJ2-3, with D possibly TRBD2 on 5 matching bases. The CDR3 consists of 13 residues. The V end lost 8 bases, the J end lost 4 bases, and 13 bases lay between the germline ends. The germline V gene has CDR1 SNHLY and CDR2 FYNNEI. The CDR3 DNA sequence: TGTGCCAGCGGGAGTCGGGGTTCAGATACGCAGTATTTT. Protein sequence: CASGSRGSDTQYF.

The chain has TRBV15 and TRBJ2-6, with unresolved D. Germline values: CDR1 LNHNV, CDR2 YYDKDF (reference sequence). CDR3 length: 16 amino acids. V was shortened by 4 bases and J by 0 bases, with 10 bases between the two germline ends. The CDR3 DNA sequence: TGTGCCACCAGCAAAGGGTCGGACTCTGGGGCCAACGTCCTGACTTTC. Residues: CATSKGSDSGANVLTF. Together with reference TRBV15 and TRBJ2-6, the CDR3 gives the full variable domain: DAMVIQNPRYQVTQFGKPVTLSCSQTLNHNVMYWYQQKSSQAPKLLFHYYDKDFNNEADTPDNFQSRRPNTSFCFLDIRSPGLGDTAMYLCATSKGSDSGANVLTFGAGSRLTVL.

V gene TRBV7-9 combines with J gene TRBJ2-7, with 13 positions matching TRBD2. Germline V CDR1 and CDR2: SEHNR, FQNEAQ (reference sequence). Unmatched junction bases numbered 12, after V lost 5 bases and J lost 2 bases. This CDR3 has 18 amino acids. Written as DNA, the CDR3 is TGTGCCAGCAGCGGACTAGCGGGAGCCTTTAGTAATACCTACGAGCAGTACTTC. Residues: CASSGLAGAFSNTYEQYF.

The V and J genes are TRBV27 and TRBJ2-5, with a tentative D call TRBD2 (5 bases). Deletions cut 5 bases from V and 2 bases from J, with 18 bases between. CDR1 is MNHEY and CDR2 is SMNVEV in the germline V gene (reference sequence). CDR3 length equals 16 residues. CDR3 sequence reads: CASSARTAQRQETQYF. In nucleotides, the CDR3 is TGTGCCAGCAGTGCAAGGACTGCTCAACGGCAAGAGACCCAGTACTTC.

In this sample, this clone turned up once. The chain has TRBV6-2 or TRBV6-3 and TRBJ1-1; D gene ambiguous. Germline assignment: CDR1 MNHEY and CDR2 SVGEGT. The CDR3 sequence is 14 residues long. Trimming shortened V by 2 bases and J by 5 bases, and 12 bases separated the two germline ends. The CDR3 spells CASSYTLERTEAFF. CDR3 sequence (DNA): TGTGCCAGCAGTTACACACTGGAGAGGACTGAAGCTTTCTTT.

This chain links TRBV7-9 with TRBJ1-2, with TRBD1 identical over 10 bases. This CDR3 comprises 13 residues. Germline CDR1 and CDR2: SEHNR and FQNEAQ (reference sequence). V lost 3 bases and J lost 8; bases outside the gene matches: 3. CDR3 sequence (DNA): TGTGCCAGCAGCTTCCGGGACAGGGGCGGCTACACCTTC. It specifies CASSFRDRGGYTF. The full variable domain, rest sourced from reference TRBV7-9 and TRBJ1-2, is DTGVSQNPRHKITKRGQNVTFRCDPISEHNRLYWYRQTLGQGPEFLTYFQNEAQLEKSRLLSDRFSAERPKGSFSTLEIQRTEQGDSAMYLCASSFRDRGGYTFGSGTRLTVV.

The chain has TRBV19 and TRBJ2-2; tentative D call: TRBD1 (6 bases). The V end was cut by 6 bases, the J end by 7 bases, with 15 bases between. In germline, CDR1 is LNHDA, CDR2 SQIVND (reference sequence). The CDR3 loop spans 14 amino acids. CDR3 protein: CASSQQGPGGELFF. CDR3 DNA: TGTGCCAGTAGCCAACAGGGCCCCGGCGGGGAGCTGTTTTTT. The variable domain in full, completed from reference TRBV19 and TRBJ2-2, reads DGGITQSPKYLFRKEGQNVTLSCEQNLNHDAMYWYRQDPGQGLRLIYYSQIVNDFQKGDIAEGYSVSREKKESFPLTVTSAQKNPTAFYLCASSQQGPGGELFFGEGSRLTVL.

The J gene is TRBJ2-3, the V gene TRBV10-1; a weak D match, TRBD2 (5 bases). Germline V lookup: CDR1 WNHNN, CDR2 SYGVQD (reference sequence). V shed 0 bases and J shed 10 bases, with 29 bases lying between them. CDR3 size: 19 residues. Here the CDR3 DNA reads TGCGCCAGCAGTGAGTCGTTCTATTCCTTCTGGACTTCACCTTATGCGCAGTATTTT. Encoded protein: CASSESFYSFWTSPYAQYF.

The CDR3, as DNA: TGTGCCAGCAGTTACGGACAGAACTATGGCTACACCTTC. Its protein product is CASSYGQNYGYTF. The chain is built from TRBV7-9 and TRBJ1-2; weak D call: TRBD1 (6 bases). This CDR3 is 13 amino acids long. V was shortened by 6 bases and J by 2 bases, with 10 bases between the two germline ends. Germline values: CDR1 SEHNR, CDR2 FQNEAQ (reference sequence). Using reference TRBV7-9 and TRBJ1-2 for the parts outside the CDR3, the full variable domain is DTGVSQNPRHKITKRGQNVTFRCDPISEHNRLYWYRQTLGQGPEFLTYFQNEAQLEKSRLLSDRFSAERPKGSFSTLEIQRTEQGDSAMYLCASSYGQNYGYTFGSGTRLTVV.

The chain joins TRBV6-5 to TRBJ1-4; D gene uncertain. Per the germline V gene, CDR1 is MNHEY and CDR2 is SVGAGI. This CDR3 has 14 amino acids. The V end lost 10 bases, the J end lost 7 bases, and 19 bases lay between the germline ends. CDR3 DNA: TGTGCCACCAACAAAGGAGATTGGGGTGAAAAACTGTTTTTT. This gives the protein CATNKGDWGEKLFF.

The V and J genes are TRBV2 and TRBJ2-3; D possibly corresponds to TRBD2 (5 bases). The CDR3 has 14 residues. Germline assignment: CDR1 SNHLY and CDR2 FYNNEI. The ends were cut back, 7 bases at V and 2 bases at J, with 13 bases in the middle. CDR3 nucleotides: TGTGCCAGCACGACGGGATGGGTCACAGATACGCAGTATTTT. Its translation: CASTTGWVTDTQYF.

The CDR3 sequence is CASSATAGLAKNIQYF. CDR3 DNA sequence: TGTGCCAGCAGCGCAACCGCCGGACTAGCCAAAAACATTCAGTACTTC. The chain combines TRBV9 with TRBJ2-4, with D maybe TRBD2 (5 bases). V was shortened by 3 bases and J by 0 bases, with 13 bases between the two germline ends. The CDR3 consists of 16 residues. Germline CDR1 and CDR2: SGDLS and YYNGEE.

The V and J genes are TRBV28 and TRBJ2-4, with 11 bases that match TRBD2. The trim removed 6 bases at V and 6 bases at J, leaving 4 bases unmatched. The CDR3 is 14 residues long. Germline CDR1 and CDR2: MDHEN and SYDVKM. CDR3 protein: CASRTSGTRNIQYF. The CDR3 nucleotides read TGTGCCAGCAGGACTAGCGGGACACGAAACATTCAGTACTTC.

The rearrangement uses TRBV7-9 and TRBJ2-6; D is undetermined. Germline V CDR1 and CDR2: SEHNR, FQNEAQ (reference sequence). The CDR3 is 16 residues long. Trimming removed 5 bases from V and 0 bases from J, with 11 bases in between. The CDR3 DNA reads TGTGCCAGCAGCCTCGCCTTGAGCTCTGGGGCCAACGTCCTGACTTTC. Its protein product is CASSLALSSGANVLTF.

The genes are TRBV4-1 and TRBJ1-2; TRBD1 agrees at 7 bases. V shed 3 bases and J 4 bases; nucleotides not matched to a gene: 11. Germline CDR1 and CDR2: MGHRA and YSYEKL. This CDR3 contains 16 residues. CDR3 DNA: TGCGCCAGCAGCCAGGTGGCGACCGGGACAGCCTATGGCTACACCTTC. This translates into CASSQVATGTAYGYTF.

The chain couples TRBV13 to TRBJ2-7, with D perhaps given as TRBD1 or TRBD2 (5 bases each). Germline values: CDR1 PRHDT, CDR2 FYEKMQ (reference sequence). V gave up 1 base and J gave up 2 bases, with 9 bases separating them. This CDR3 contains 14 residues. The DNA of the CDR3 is TGTGCCAGCAGCTTAGTCCAGGGACCCTACGAGCAGTACTTC. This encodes CASSLVQGPYEQYF.